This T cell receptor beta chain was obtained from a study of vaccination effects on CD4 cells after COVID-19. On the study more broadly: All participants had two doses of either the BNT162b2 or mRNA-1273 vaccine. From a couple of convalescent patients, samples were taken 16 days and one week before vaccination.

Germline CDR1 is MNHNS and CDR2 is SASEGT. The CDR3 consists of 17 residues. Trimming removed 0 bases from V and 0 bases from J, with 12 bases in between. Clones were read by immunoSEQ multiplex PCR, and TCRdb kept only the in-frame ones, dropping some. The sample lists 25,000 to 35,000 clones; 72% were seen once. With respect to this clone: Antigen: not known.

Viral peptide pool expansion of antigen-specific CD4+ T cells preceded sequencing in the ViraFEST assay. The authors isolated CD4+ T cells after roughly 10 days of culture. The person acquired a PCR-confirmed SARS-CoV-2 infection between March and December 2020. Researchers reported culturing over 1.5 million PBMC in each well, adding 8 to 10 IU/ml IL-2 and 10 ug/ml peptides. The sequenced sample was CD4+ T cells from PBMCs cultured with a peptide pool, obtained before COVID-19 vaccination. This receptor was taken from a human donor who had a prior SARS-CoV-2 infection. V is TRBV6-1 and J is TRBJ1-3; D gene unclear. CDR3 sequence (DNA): TGTGCCAGCAGTGAAGCCACGGCAGTTAACTCTGGAAACACCATATATTTT. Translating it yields CASSEATAVNSGNTIYF.